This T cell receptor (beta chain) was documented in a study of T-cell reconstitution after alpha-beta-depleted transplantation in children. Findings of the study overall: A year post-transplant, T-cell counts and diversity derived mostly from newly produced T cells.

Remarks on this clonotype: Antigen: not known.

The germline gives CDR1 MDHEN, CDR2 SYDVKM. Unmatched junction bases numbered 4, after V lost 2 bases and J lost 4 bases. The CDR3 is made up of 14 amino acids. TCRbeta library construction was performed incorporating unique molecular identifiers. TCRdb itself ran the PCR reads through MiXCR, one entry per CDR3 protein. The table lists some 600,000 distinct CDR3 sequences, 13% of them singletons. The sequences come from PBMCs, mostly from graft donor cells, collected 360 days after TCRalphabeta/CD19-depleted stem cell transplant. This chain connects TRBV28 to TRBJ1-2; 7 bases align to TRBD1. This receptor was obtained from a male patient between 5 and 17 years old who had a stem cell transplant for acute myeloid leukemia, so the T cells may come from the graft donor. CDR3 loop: CASSLIRQGYGYTF. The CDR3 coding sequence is TGTGCCAGCAGTTTAATAAGACAGGGCTATGGCTACACCTTC.